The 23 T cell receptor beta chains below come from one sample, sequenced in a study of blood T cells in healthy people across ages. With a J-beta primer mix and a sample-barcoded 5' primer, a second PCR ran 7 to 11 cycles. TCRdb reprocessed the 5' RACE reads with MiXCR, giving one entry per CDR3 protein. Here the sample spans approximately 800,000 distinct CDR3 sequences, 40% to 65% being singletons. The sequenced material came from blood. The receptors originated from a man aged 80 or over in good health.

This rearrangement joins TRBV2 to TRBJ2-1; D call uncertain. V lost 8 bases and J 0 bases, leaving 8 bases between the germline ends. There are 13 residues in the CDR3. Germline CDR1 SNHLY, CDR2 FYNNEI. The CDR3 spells CASASDSYNEQFF. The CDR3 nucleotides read TGTGCCAGCGCCAGCGACTCCTACAATGAGCAGTTCTTC.

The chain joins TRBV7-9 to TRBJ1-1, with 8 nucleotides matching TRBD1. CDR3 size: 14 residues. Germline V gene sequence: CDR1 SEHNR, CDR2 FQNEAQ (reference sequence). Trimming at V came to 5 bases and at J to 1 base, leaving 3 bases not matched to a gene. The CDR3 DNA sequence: TGTGCCAGCAGCCGTGGGACAGGGAACACTGAAGCTTTCTTT. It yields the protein CASSRGTGNTEAFF. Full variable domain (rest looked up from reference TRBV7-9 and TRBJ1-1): DTGVSQNPRHKITKRGQNVTFRCDPISEHNRLYWYRQTLGQGPEFLTYFQNEAQLEKSRLLSDRFSAERPKGSFSTLEIQRTEQGDSAMYLCASSRGTGNTEAFFGQGTRLTVV.

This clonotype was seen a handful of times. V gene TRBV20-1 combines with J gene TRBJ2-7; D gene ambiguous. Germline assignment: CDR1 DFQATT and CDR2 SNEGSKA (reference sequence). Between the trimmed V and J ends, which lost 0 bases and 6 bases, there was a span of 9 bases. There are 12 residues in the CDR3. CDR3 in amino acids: CSARDRVSEQYF. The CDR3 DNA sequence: TGCAGTGCTAGAGATAGGGTTTCCGAGCAGTACTTC.

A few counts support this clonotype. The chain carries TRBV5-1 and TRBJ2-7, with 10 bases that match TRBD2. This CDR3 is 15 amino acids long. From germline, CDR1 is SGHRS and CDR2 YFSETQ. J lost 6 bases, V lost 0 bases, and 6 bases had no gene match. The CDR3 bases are TGCGCCAGCAGCTTGGTGGCTAGCGGGAGTCGCGAGCAGTACTTC. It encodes CASSLVASGSREQYF.

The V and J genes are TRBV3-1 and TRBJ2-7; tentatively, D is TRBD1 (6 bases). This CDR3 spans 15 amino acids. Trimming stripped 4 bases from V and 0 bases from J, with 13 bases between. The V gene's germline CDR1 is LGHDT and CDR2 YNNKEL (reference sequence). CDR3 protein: CASSPWDISSYEQYF. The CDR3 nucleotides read TGTGCCAGCAGCCCCTGGGACATCAGCTCCTACGAGCAGTACTTC.

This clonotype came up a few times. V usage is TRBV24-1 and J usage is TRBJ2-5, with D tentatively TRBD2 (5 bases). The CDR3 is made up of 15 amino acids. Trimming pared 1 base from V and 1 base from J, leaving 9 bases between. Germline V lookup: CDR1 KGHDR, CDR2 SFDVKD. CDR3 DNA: TGTGCCACCAGTGATTTAAGCGGATTCCAAGAGACCCAGTACTTC. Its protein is CATSDLSGFQETQYF.

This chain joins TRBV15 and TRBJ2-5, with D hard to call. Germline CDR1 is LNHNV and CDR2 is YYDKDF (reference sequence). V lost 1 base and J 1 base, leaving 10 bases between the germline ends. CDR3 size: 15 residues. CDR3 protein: CATSRVGATQETQYF. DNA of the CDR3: TGTGCCACCAGCAGAGTCGGAGCGACCCAAGAGACCCAGTACTTC.

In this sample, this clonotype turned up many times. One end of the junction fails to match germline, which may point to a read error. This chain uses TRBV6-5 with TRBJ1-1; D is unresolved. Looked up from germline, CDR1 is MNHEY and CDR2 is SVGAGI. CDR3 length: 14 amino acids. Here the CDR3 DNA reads TGTGCCAGCAGCTACTCCCGAGGGAACACTGAAGCTTTCTTT. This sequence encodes CASSYSRGNTEAFF.

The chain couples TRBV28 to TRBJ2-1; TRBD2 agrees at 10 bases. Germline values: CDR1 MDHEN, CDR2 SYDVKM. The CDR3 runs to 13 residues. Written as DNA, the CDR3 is TGTGCGACTAGCGGGCAATTCTACAATGAGCAGTTCTTC. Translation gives CATSGQFYNEQFF.

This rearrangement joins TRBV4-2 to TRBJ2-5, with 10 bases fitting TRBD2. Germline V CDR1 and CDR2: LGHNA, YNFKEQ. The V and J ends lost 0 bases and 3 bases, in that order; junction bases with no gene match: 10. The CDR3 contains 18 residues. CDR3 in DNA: TGTGCCAGCAGCCAAGATTCTAGCGGGAGTAGCGGTAAAGAGACCCAGTACTTC. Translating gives CASSQDSSGSSGKETQYF.

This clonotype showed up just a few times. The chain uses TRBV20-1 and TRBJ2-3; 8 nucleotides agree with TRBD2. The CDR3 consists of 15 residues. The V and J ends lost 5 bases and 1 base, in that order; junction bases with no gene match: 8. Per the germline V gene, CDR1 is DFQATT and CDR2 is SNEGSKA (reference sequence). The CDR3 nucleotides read TGCAGTGCTTCCTCGGGGGGGTGGGGCACAGATACGCAGTATTTT. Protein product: CSASSGGWGTDTQYF.

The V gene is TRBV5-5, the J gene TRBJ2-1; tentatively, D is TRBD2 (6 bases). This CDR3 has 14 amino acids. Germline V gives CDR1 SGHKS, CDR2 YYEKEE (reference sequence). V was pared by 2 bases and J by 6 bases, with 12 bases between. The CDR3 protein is CASSFGGVGNEQFF. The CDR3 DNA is TGTGCCAGCAGCTTCGGAGGGGTAGGCAATGAGCAGTTCTTC.

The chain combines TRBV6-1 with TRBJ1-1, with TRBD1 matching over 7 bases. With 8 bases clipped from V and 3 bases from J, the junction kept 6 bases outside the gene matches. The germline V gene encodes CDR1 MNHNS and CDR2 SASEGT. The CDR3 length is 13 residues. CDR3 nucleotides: TGTGCCAGCGCGAGGGGGCGGGACACTGAAGCTTTCTTT. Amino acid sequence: CASARGRDTEAFF.

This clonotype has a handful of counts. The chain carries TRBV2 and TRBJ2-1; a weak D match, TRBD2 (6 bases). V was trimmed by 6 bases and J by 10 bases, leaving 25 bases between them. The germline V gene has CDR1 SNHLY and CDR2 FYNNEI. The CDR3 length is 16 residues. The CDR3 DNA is TGTGCCAGCAGCAGCAGCGGGTTGAGTGAGTTGGACGAGCAGTTCTTC. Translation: CASSSSGLSELDEQFF.

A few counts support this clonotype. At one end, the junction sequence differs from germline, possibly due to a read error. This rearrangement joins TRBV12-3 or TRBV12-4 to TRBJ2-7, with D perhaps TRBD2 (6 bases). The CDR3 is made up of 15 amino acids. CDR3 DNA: TGTGCCAGCAGCCTACGCGGGGCTAGCTCCAACGAGCAGTACTTC. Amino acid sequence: CASSLRGASSNEQYF.

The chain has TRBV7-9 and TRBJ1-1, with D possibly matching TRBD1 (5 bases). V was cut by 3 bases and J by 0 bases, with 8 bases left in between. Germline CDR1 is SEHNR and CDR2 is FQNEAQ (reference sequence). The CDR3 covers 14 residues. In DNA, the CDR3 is TGTGCCAGCAGCTTTGGAGGGGTGAACACTGAAGCTTTCTTT. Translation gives CASSFGGVNTEAFF.

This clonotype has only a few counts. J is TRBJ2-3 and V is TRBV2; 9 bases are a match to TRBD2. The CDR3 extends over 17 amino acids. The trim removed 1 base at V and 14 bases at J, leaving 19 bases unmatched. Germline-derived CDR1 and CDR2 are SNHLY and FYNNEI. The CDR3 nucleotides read TGTGCCAGCAGTGAAGAGTGGCTAGCGGGAATTGGACAATACGCGTATTTT. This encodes CASSEEWLAGIGQYAYF.

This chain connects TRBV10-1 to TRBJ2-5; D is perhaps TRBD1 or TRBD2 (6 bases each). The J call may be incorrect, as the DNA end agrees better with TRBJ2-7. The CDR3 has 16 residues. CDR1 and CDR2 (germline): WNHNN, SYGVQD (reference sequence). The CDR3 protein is CASSDFGGTNFYEQYF. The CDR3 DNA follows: TGCGCCAGCAGTGACTTTGGAGGGACAAATTTCTACGAGCAGTACTTC.

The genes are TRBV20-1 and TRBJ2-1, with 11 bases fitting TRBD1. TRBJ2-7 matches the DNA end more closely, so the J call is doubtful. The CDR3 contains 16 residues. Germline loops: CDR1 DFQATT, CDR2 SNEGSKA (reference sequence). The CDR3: CSARSRTGGSYNEQYF. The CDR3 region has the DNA TGCAGTGCTAGATCTCGGACAGGGGGCTCCTACAATGAGCAGTACTTC.

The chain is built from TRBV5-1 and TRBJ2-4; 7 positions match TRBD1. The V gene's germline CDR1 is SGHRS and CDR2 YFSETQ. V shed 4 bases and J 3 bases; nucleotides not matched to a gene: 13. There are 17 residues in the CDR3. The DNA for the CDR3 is TGCGCCAGCAGCCCGCCGGAGGCAGGGGGATTCAAAAACATTCAGTACTTC. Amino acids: CASSPPEAGGFKNIQYF.

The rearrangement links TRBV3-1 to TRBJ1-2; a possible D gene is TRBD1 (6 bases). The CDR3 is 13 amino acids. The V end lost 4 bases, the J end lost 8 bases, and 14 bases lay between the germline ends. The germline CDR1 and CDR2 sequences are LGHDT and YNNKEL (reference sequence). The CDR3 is CASSPPGVQGYTF. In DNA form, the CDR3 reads TGTGCCAGCAGCCCTCCAGGGGTCCAAGGCTACACCTTC.

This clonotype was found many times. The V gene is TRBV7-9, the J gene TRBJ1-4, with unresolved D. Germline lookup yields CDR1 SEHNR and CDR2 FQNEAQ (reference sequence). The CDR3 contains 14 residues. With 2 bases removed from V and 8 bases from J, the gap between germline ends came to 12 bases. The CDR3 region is CASSLTGLDEKLFF. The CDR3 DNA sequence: TGTGCCAGCAGCTTAACCGGACTTGACGAAAAACTGTTTTTT.

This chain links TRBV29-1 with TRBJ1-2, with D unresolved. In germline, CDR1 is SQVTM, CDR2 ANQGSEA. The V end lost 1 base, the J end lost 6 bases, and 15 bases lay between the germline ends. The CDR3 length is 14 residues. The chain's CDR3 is CSVEVRPPQHGYTF. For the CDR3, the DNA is TGCAGCGTTGAAGTTCGCCCCCCGCAGCATGGCTACACCTTC.